These T cell receptor beta chains were read from a single sample in a study of radiotherapy plus CTLA-4 blockade in lung cancer. The data were produced by immunoSEQ multiplex PCR, yet TCRdb's version contains in-frame clones alone and is incomplete. The data contain tens of thousands of clones, around four fifths of them singletons. Specimen: peripheral blood, collected from a patient treated with radiotherapy plus ipilimumab. Receptors were obtained from a human donor with non-small cell lung cancer who had a partial response to radiotherapy plus ipilimumab. Each CDR3 is given with its conserved first and last residue. The D gene is left open where the match is weak. Some rows mark clone size as missing; the rest say once, few, many or name a class of expanded clone.

clone size: -
V gene: TRBV11-2
J gene: TRBJ2-1
D gene: TRBD2
CDR3 protein: CASSPQARGSGNEQFF
CDR3 DNA: TGTGCCAGCAGCCCCCAAGCGCGGGGGAGTGGCAATGAGCAGTTCTTC

clone size: -
V gene: TRBV7-2
J gene: TRBJ2-1
D gene: TRBD1
CDR3 protein: CASSFLQTGYFIEQFF
CDR3 DNA: TGTGCCAGCAGCTTCCTTCAGACAGGGTATTTCATCGAGCAGTTCTTC

clone size: -
V gene: TRBV5-1
J gene: TRBJ2-3
D gene: -
CDR3 protein: CASRDMSGADTQYF
CDR3 DNA: TGCGCCAGCCGAGACATGTCGGGGGCAGATACGCAGTATTTT

clone size: -
V gene: TRBV6-6
J gene: TRBJ2-5
D gene: TRBD2
CDR3 protein: CASSYLGLAGEETQYF
CDR3 DNA: TGTGCCAGCAGTTACCTCGGACTAGCGGGGGAAGAGACCCAGTACTTC

clone size: few
V gene: TRBV10-3
J gene: TRBJ2-1
D gene: TRBD1
CDR3 protein: CAISESRDREGDEQFF
CDR3 DNA: TGTGCCATCAGTGAGTCAAGGGACAGGGAAGGGGATGAGCAGTTCTTC

clone size: -
V gene: TRBV25-1
J gene: TRBJ1-3
D gene: -
CDR3 protein: CASSLGGNTIYF
CDR3 DNA: TGTGCCAGCAGTCTAGGCGGGAACACCATATATTTT

clone size: -
V gene: TRBV27
J gene: TRBJ2-7
D gene: -
CDR3 protein: CASSLARDSYEQYF
CDR3 DNA: TGTGCCAGCAGTTTAGCTCGGGATTCCTACGAGCAGTACTTC

clone size: -
V gene: TRBV5-1
J gene: TRBJ2-1
D gene: TRBD2
CDR3 protein: CASSLQTSGNYNEQFF
CDR3 DNA: TGCGCCAGCAGCTTGCAAACTAGCGGGAACTACAATGAGCAGTTCTTC

clone size: once
V gene: TRBV27
J gene: TRBJ2-7
D gene: TRBD1
CDR3 protein: CASSTGGLSYEQYF
CDR3 DNA: TGTGCCAGCAGTACAGGGGGGTTATCCTACGAGCAGTACTTC

clone size: -
V gene: TRBV5-1
J gene: TRBJ1-2
D gene: TRBD1
CDR3 protein: CASSLKGAVGGYTF
CDR3 DNA: TGCGCCAGCAGCTTGAAGGGGGCAGTGGGTGGCTACACCTTC

clone size: -
V gene: TRBV30
J gene: TRBJ2-1
D gene: -
CDR3 protein: CALGGPQHHNEQFF
CDR3 DNA: TGTGCCTTGGGGGGGCCCCAGCATCACAATGAGCAGTTCTTC

clone size: few
V gene: TRBV2
J gene: TRBJ2-1
D gene: TRBD2
CDR3 protein: CASSRLAGGLGGEQFF
CDR3 DNA: TGTGCCAGCAGTCGTCTAGCGGGGGGGCTTGGGGGAGAGCAGTTCTTC

clone size: -
V gene: TRBV2
J gene: TRBJ2-3
D gene: TRBD2
CDR3 protein: CASSLAGGLSDTQYF
CDR3 DNA: TGTGCCAGCAGCCTAGCGGGGGGGCTCTCAGATACGCAGTATTTT

clone size: few
V gene: TRBV6-1
J gene: TRBJ1-2
D gene: TRBD1
CDR3 protein: CASRGTGPGGYTF
CDR3 DNA: TGTGCCAGCAGAGGGACAGGGCCAGGTGGCTACACCTTC

clone size: -
V gene: TRBV30
J gene: TRBJ2-7
D gene: TRBD1
CDR3 protein: CACSLGQGSSYEQYF
CDR3 DNA: TGTGCCTGTAGCCTGGGACAGGGGTCGTCCTACGAGCAGTACTTC

clone size: -
V gene: TRBV2
J gene: TRBJ1-2
D gene: -
CDR3 protein: CASSAGQGNYGYTF
CDR3 DNA: TGTGCCAGCAGTGCAGGGCAGGGGAACTATGGCTACACCTTC

clone size: -
V gene: TRBV7-2
J gene: TRBJ2-2
D gene: -
CDR3 protein: CASSPQAGELFF
CDR3 DNA: TGTGCCAGCAGCCCCCAGGCCGGGGAGCTGTTTTTT

clone size: -
V gene: TRBV7-2
J gene: TRBJ2-7
D gene: -
CDR3 protein: CASSPTGSAYEQYF
CDR3 DNA: TGTGCCAGCAGCCCGACAGGCTCGGCCTACGAGCAGTACTTC

clone size: -
V gene: TRBV6-6
J gene: TRBJ1-3
D gene: -
CDR3 protein: CASSYSSPGPKNTIYF
CDR3 DNA: TGTGCCAGCAGTTACTCCTCTCCGGGTCCCAAAAACACCATATATTTT

clone size: -
V gene: TRBV5-1
J gene: TRBJ1-1
D gene: TRBD1
CDR3 protein: CASSLFTGGTEAFF
CDR3 DNA: TGCGCCAGCAGCTTGTTTACAGGGGGGACTGAAGCTTTCTTT

clone size: -
V gene: TRBV11-1
J gene: TRBJ2-7
D gene: -
CDR3 protein: CASAVGGEPYEQYF
CDR3 DNA: TGTGCCAGCGCCGTTGGAGGGGAGCCCTACGAGCAGTACTTC

clone size: -
V gene: TRBV7-2
J gene: TRBJ1-1
D gene: TRBD1
CDR3 protein: CASSPPAGGNTEAFF
CDR3 DNA: TGTGCCAGCAGCCCTCCGGCAGGGGGTAACACTGAAGCTTTCTTT

clone size: -
V gene: TRBV18
J gene: TRBJ2-3
D gene: TRBD2
CDR3 protein: CASSPFSGVGTDTQYF
CDR3 DNA: TGTGCCAGCTCACCTTTTAGCGGGGTTGGGACAGATACGCAGTATTTT

clone size: -
V gene: TRBV30
J gene: TRBJ2-3
D gene: TRBD2
CDR3 protein: CARRLAGGYATQYF
CDR3 DNA: TGTGCCCGGCGTTTAGCGGGGGGCTATGCTACGCAGTATTTT

clone size: few
V gene: TRBV9
J gene: TRBJ1-2
D gene: TRBD1
CDR3 protein: CASSVGFMGQGNYGYTF
CDR3 DNA: TGTGCCAGCAGCGTAGGGTTCATGGGACAGGGCAACTATGGCTACACCTTC

clone size: once
V gene: TRBV5-1
J gene: TRBJ2-5
D gene: TRBD2
CDR3 protein: CASSLELAGTRETQYF
CDR3 DNA: TGCGCCAGCAGCTTGGAGCTAGCGGGGACCCGGGAGACCCAGTACTTC

clone size: -
V gene: TRBV28
J gene: TRBJ2-1
D gene: TRBD2
CDR3 protein: CASSPTLAGGIDEQFF
CDR3 DNA: TGTGCCAGCAGCCCTACACTAGCGGGGGGTATCGATGAGCAGTTCTTC

clone size: few
V gene: TRBV6-5
J gene: TRBJ2-2
D gene: -
CDR3 protein: CASPRSGIATGELFF
CDR3 DNA: TGTGCCAGCCCTAGGTCGGGGATCGCCACCGGGGAGCTGTTTTTT

clone size: -
V gene: TRBV4-3
J gene: TRBJ2-6
D gene: TRBD1
CDR3 protein: CASSQVSWMAGGGSGANVLTF
CDR3 DNA: TGCGCCAGCAGCCAAGTATCCTGGATGGCAGGGGGCGGGTCTGGGGCCAACGTCCTGACTTTC